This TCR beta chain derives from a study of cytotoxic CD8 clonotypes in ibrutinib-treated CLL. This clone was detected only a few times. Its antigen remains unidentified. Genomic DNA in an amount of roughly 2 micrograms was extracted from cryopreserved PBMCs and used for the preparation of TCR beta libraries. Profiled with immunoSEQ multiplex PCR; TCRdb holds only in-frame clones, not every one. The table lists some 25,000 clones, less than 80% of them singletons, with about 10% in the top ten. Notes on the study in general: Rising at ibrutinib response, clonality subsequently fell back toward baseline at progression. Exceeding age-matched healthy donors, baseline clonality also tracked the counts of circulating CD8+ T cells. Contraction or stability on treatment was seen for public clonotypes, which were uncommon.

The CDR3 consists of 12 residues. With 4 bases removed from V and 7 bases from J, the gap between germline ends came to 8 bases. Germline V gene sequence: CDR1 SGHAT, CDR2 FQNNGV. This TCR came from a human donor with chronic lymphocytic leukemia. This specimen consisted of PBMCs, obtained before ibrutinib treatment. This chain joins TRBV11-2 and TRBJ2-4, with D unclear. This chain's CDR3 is CASSSGPNIQYF. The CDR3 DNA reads TGTGCCAGCAGCTCCGGGCCCAACATTCAGTACTTC.